These 17 T cell receptor beta chains were sequenced from one sample in a study of human T cells and chemical hapten exposure. Documented time point: patch test 2, 6 weeks after DPC sensitization. The treatment here: therapeutic diphenylcyclopropenone sensitization with weekly scalp DPC. TCRdb reanalysed the RACE reads using MiXCR and keeps one entry per CDR3 protein. The sample includes hundreds of thousands of distinct CDR3 sequences, more than 5% of them seen just once. The sequences come from whole blood, collected in connection with sensitization to the hapten diphenylcyclopropenone (DPC). These receptors originate from a woman aged 18-29 years with alopecia areata. Some clones in this sample may be carry-over from other donors' samples.

This clonotype was observed at least ten times. V is TRBV21-1 and J is TRBJ1-6; TRBD1 is the table's D call, not checked against the DNA. TRBV21-1 is a documented pseudogene. The CDR3 is 16 residues long. In nucleotides, the CDR3 is TGTGCCAGCAGCTGGCCAGGGGGAATACCGAATTCACCCCTCCACTTT. Its translation: CASSWPGGIPNSPLHF.

This chain connects TRBV12-3 or TRBV12-4 to TRBJ1-2, with D perhaps TRBD1 (5 bases). Trimming stripped 7 bases from V and 4 bases from J, with 13 bases between. The CDR3 consists of 13 residues. The CDR3: CASNPTGPYGYTF. The CDR3 nucleotides are TGTGCCAGCAACCCCACAGGCCCCTATGGCTACACCTTC.

This clonotype was recorded many times. This chain uses TRBV12-3 or TRBV12-4 with TRBJ2-1; TRBD2 matches at 9 bases. The CDR3 is 16 amino acids. The J segment lost 5 bases and the V segment lost 2 bases, leaving 7 bases of the junction unmatched. Here the CDR3 DNA reads TGTGCCAGCAGTTTATATGGTAGCGGGGGAGACAATGAGCAGTTCTTC. This encodes CASSLYGSGGDNEQFF.

This clonotype was found a few times. The chain couples TRBV2 to TRBJ2-6; no clear D. This CDR3 region has 15 residues. Trimming took off 4 bases at V and 0 bases at J, with 7 bases between the two ends. CDR1 and CDR2 from the germline V gene are SNHLY and FYNNEI. In DNA, the CDR3 is TGTGCCAGCAGTGCGTCAGTCTCTGGGGCCAACGTCCTGACTTTC. It codes for CASSASVSGANVLTF.

The V gene is TRBV29-1, the J gene TRBJ2-1; 7 nucleotides agree with TRBD2. Germline V CDR1 and CDR2: SQVTM, ANQGSEA. The junction had 16 bases not matched to a gene; V was cut back by 2 bases and J by 0 bases. The CDR3 totals 19 residues. As DNA, the CDR3 is TGCAGCGTTGAACCTTCTCCCCCCTGGGCGGGGGACTCCTACAATGAGCAGTTCTTC. Protein: CSVEPSPPWAGDSYNEQFF.

A few counts support this clonotype. The chain employs TRBV14 and TRBJ2-7; 7 nucleotides line up with TRBD1. The germline CDR1 and CDR2 sequences are SGHDN and FVKESK. V lost 5 bases, J lost 0 bases, and 7 bases stayed unmatched. The CDR3 has 15 residues. This chain's CDR3 is CASSKQGLSSYEQYF. DNA of the CDR3: TGTGCCAGCAGCAAACAGGGGCTAAGCTCCTACGAGCAGTACTTC.

In its sample, this clonotype was seen many times. V usage is TRBV6-5 and J usage is TRBJ1-1; possible D gene TRBD1, 5 bases. CDR1 is MNHEY and CDR2 is SVGAGI in the germline V gene. The CDR3 runs 13 residues. Between the trimmed V and J ends, which lost 6 bases and 2 bases, there was a span of 10 bases. The CDR3 DNA reads as TGTGCCAGCAGAAGAGACAGAAACACTGAAGCTTTCTTT. Amino acids: CASRRDRNTEAFF.

The J gene is TRBJ1-1, the V gene TRBV19, with 8 positions matching TRBD1. Germline V gene data show CDR1 as LNHDA and CDR2 as SQIVND (reference sequence). The CDR3 spans 14 residues. V lost 3 bases, J lost 1 base, and 1 base stayed unmatched. CDR3 DNA sequence: TGTGCCAGTAGTATCGACAGGGGGAACACTGAAGCTTTCTTT. Translating it yields CASSIDRGNTEAFF.

This clonotype was detected only a few times. The genes are TRBV6-2 or TRBV6-3 and TRBJ2-3; tentative D call: TRBD2 (6 bases). CDR3 size: 16 residues. Germline V CDR1 and CDR2: MNHEY, SVGEGT. V lost 5 bases, J lost 6 bases, and 21 bases lay in between. The CDR3: CASSLSRGSSSDTQYF. The CDR3 nucleotides read TGTGCCAGCAGTCTGTCGCGGGGCTCTTCCTCGGATACGCAGTATTTT.

This clonotype was detected ten times or more. The genes are TRBV6-2 or TRBV6-3 and TRBJ1-2; no clear D gene. The germline V gene encodes CDR1 MNHEY and CDR2 SVGEGT. There are 12 residues in the CDR3. V lost 2 bases and J lost 4, with 5 bases in between. The CDR3 sequence: CASSYPTYGYTF. The CDR3 region has the DNA TGTGCCAGCAGTTACCCCACCTATGGCTACACCTTC.

This rearrangement joins TRBV5-1 to TRBJ2-3; D is possibly TRBD2 (5 bases). The CDR3 has 15 residues. The V gene's germline CDR1 is SGHRS and CDR2 YFSETQ. The V and J ends lost 6 bases and 0 bases respectively, with 14 bases between them. The CDR3 DNA is TGCGCCAGCAAGGGCCGGGGTACTAGCACAGATACGCAGTATTTT. Amino acid sequence: CASKGRGTSTDTQYF.

The V gene is TRBV29-1, the J gene TRBJ1-1, with a weak D call TRBD1 (5 bases). CDR3 length: 12 residues. The germline CDR1 and CDR2 sequences are SQVTM and ANQGSEA. The V end lost 2 bases, the J end lost 5 bases, and 9 bases lay between the germline ends. The CDR3 region has the DNA TGCAGCGTTGAACAGGGTGGAACTGAAGCTTTCTTT. This encodes CSVEQGGTEAFF.

This clonotype has only a few counts. The chain uses TRBV29-1 and TRBJ1-4; 11 nucleotides align to TRBD1. Trimming cost V 7 bases and J 2 bases; bases outside gene matches: 9. Per the germline V gene, CDR1 is SQVTM and CDR2 is ANQGSEA. The CDR3 is made up of 16 amino acids. CDR3 region: CSARGQGAITNEKLFF. The CDR3 DNA follows: TGCAGCGCCAGAGGACAGGGGGCTATTACTAATGAAAAACTGTTTTTT.

The table lists this clonotype with a few counts. The genes are TRBV13 and TRBJ2-3; possible D gene TRBD2, 5 bases. The CDR3 is 13 residues long. Germline V lookup: CDR1 PRHDT, CDR2 FYEKMQ (reference sequence). The V end was cut by 5 bases, the J end by 6 bases, with 12 bases between. CDR3: CASSLRTPDTQYF. The CDR3 coding sequence is TGTGCCAGCAGCCTACGGACTCCTGATACGCAGTATTTT.

The chain recombines TRBV15 with TRBJ2-3; tentative D call: TRBD2 (5 bases). The CDR3 is made up of 16 amino acids. Deletions cut 1 base from V and 1 base from J, with 12 bases between. The germline V gene encodes CDR1 LNHNV and CDR2 YYDKDF (reference sequence). The CDR3 bases are TGTGCCACCAGCAGAGTCCTCGCGGAGGGCACAGATACGCAGTATTTT. It yields the protein CATSRVLAEGTDTQYF.

This clonotype was counted at least ten times. This chain connects TRBV20-1 to TRBJ1-1, with 9 bases lining up with TRBD1. This CDR3 region has 13 residues. V lost 5 bases to trimming and J lost 6 bases; unmatched junction nucleotides: 7. Per germline, CDR1 DFQATT and CDR2 SNEGSKA (reference sequence). Here the CDR3 DNA reads TGCAGTGCTCCCCAGGACAGGGGCGCTGAAGCTTTCTTT. Amino acid sequence: CSAPQDRGAEAFF.

This clonotype was picked up many times. The chain carries TRBV28 and TRBJ1-6; TRBD1 matches at 7 bases. J lost 10 bases, V lost 4 bases, and 19 bases had no gene match. This CDR3 spans 18 amino acids. Germline V CDR1 and CDR2: MDHEN, SYDVKM. The CDR3 coding sequence is TGTGCCAGCAGTTCCCGAGGGAAATTCCGGGACAGTAAGTCACCCCTCCACTTT. The encoded protein is CASSSRGKFRDSKSPLHF. The whole variable domain, filled in from reference TRBV28 and TRBJ1-6, reads DVKVTQSSRYLVKRTGEKVFLECVQDMDHENMFWYRQDPGLGLRLIYFSYDVKMKEKGDIPEGYSVSREKKERFSLILESASTNQTSMYLCASSSRGKFRDSKSPLHFGNGTRLTVT.